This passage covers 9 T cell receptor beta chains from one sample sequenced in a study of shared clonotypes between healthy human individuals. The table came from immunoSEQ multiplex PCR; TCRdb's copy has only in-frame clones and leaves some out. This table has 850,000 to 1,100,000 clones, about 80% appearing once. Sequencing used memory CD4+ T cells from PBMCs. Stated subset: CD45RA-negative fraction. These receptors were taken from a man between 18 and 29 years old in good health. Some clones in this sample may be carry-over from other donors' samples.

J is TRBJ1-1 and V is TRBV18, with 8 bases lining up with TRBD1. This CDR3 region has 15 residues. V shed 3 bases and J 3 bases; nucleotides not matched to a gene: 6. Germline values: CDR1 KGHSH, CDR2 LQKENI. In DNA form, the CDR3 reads TGTGCCAGCTCACCGATCGCACAGGGGGACACTGAAGCTTTCTTT. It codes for CASSPIAQGDTEAFF.

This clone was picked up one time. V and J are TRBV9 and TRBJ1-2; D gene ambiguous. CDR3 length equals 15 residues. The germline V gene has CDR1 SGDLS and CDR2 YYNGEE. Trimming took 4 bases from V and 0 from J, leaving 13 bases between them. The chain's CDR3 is CASSPVALANYGYTF. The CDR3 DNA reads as TGTGCCAGCAGCCCCGTGGCCCTAGCTAACTATGGCTACACCTTC.

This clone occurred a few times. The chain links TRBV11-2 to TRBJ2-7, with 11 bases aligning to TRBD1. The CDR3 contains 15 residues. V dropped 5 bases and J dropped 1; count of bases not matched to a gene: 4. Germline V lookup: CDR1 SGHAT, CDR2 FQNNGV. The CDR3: CASSPRDRGSYEQYF. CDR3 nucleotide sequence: TGTGCCAGCAGCCCCCGGGACAGGGGGTCCTACGAGCAGTACTTC.

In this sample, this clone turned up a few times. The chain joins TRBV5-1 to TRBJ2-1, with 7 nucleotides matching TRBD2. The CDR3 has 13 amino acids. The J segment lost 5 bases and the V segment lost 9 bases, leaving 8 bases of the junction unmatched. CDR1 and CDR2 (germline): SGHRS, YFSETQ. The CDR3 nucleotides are TGCGCCACCCGTAGCGGGCCTAACAATGAGCAGTTCTTC. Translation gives CATRSGPNNEQFF. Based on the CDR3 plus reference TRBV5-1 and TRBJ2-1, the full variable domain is KAGVTQTPRYLIKTRGQQVTLSCSPISGHRSVSWYQQTPGQGLQFLFEYFSETQRNKGNFPGRFSGRQFSNSRSEMNVSTLELGDSALYLCATRSGPNNEQFFGPGTRLTVL.

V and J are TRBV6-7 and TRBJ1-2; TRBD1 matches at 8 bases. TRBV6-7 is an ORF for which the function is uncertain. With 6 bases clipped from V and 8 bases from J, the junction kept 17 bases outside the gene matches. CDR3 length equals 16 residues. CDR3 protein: CASRRPHGGQAAGYTF. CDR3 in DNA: TGTGCCAGCAGGCGACCCCATGGGGGACAGGCAGCGGGCTACACCTTC.

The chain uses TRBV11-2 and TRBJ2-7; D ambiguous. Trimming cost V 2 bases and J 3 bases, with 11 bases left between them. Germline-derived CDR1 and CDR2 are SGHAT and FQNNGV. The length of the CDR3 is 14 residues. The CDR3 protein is CASSLPGSYYEQYF. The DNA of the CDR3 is TGTGCCAGCAGCTTACCCGGGTCCTACTACGAGCAGTACTTC.

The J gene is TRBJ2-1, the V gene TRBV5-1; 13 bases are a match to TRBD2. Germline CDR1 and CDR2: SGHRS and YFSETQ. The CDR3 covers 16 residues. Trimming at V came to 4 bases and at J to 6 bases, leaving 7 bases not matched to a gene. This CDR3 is CASSRTSGSSGNEQFF. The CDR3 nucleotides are TGCGCCAGCAGCCGGACTAGCGGGAGTTCGGGCAATGAGCAGTTCTTC.

CDR3 amino acids: CSAQDRGNEKLFF. DNA for the CDR3: TGCAGCGCCCAGGACAGGGGTAATGAAAAACTGTTTTTT. V is TRBV29-1 and J is TRBJ1-4; 9 positions match TRBD1. Unmatched junction bases numbered 4, after V lost 7 bases and J lost 4 bases. CDR3 length equals 13 residues. CDR1 and CDR2 from the germline V gene are SQVTM and ANQGSEA.

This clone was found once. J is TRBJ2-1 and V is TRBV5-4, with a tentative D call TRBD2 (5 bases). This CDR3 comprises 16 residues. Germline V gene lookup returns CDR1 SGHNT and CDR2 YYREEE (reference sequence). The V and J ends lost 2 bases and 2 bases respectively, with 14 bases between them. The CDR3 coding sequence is TGTGCCAGCAGCTTTTTTCGCGGGTCTCCCTACAATGAGCAGTTCTTC. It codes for CASSFFRGSPYNEQFF. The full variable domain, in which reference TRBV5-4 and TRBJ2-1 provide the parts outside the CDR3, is ETGVTQSPTHLIKTRGQQVTLRCSSQSGHNTVSWYQQALGQGPQFIFQYYREEENGRGNFPPRFSGLQFPNYSSELNVNALELDDSALYLCASSFFRGSPYNEQFFGPGTRLTVL.